This T cell receptor (beta chain) was captured in a study of blood T cell repertoires in COVID-19 (dated by TCRdb to the early 2020s). Study-level background: Samples covering the acute and convalescent phases of COVID-19 were provided by collaborators in the United States, Italy and Spain. A de-identified subject ID, COVID-19 status, age in years and sex were almost always included in the sample metadata. The samples were drawn from two sources: the first 160 participants of the ongoing ImmuneRACE study, and about 1,300 subjects contributed by 6 global collaborators. The dataset comprised deeply sampled blood TCRbeta repertoires from subjects exposed to, actively infected with, or recovered from COVID-19. The repertoires were made available in a free public database intended to serve as a resource for research on the immune response to SARS-CoV-2. Where available, HLA class I and class II types were taken from metadata supplied by the sample provider and were not determined by assay-based typing. The material from the prospective study consisted of cDNA or gDNA derived from T cells, B-cell-depleted T cells, or PBMCs. Points the paper makes about the study in general: The amount of clinical and demographic metadata varied by source and participant and was provided uncurated.

A single count supports this clone. Its antigen is unknown. One base away there is no much larger clone; base qualities are not given. CDR1 SGDLS and CDR2 YYNGEE were looked up in the germline V gene. From cysteine to phenylalanine, the CDR3 is 13 amino acids long. Just CDR3 DNA is preserved here, 39 bases in frame from base 1. V was cut back by 0 bases and J by 6 bases, leaving a gap of 7 bases between them. The immunoSEQ Assay, a bias-controlled multiplex PCR, was used to amplify TCRbeta CDR3 regions from genomic DNA. The authors processed their data as follows. Nucleated cell counts per sample were estimated from amplification of reference gene primers within the assay. Sequence reads were collapsed and filtered to measure the absolute abundance of every unique TCRbeta CDR3 rearrangement. For each sample, productive Simpson clonality was calculated by taking the square root of Simpson's diversity index across productive rearrangements. TCRdb's version of the immuneACCESS table is confined to in-frame rearrangements and falls short of the full clone set. An unresolved V gene accounts for under half of the shortfall where checked; the remainder is of unknown origin. The DNA gave D and trimming, while V, J and clone size come from that table. The sample yields 350,000 to 400,000 clones; approximately 91% were counted once. The ten largest clones capture roughly 0.86% of the sample.

Participants in the prospective study were aged roughly 18 to 89 years, lived in 20 to 30 United States geographic areas, and enrolled through a virtual design. To assign participants to cohorts, the prospective study relied on clinical history that participants themselves reported in a screening survey and a study questionnaire. Exposed participants had been in contact, within 2 weeks of entering the study, with a person who had a PCR-confirmed or clinician-diagnosed case of COVID-19. Each participant in the prospective study had whole blood, serum and a nasopharyngeal or oropharyngeal swab collected by mobile phlebotomists. Participants in the prospective study had the option to provide additional blood draws and questionnaires over an approximately 2-month period. Prospective study blood samples were shipped either frozen or at room temperature before DNA extraction.

Specimen: PBMCs or T cells enriched from blood (not recorded which). The TCR was taken from a middle-aged woman who had been exposed to COVID-19. Here the chain combines TRBV9 and TRBJ2-1, and perhaps TRBD1 as D gene, on 6 matching bases. DNA sequence: TGTGCCAGCAGCGTAGGAGGGGGCAATGAGCAGTTCTTC. The resulting protein is CASSVGGGNEQFF.